This T cell receptor beta chain was sequenced in a study of response to subunit inactivated influenza vaccine. Comments on this clonotype: Its antigen is currently unknown.

TCRdb reprocessed the RT-PCR reads via MiXCR and lists one record per CDR3 protein. The sample has some 800,000 distinct CDR3 sequences; approximately 22% are singletons. Overall study results and limits: That few new T cells are recruited by each seasonal influenza vaccination was the authors' suggestion.

Specimen: PBMCs from blood, collected less than 6 days after vaccination. The TCR was taken from a man aged 45 to 65 who received an inactivated influenza vaccine.

CDR3 loop: CASSSQPRDRQYF. In DNA, the CDR3 is TGTGCCAGCAGCTCGCAACCTCGGGACAGGCAGTACTTC. The rearrangement uses TRBV11-2 and TRBJ2-7; 7 bases are a match to TRBD1. CDR1 and CDR2 (germline): SGHAT, FQNNGV. The CDR3 spans 13 residues. With 4 bases clipped from V and 9 bases from J, the junction kept 9 bases outside the gene matches. Looking up the rest from reference TRBV11-2 and TRBJ2-7 gives the full variable domain: EAGVAQSPRYKIIEKRQSVAFWCNPISGHATLYWYQQILGQGPKLLIQFQNNGVVDDSQLPKDRFSAERLKGVDSTLKIQPAKLEDSAVYLCASSSQPRDRQYFGPGTRLTVT.